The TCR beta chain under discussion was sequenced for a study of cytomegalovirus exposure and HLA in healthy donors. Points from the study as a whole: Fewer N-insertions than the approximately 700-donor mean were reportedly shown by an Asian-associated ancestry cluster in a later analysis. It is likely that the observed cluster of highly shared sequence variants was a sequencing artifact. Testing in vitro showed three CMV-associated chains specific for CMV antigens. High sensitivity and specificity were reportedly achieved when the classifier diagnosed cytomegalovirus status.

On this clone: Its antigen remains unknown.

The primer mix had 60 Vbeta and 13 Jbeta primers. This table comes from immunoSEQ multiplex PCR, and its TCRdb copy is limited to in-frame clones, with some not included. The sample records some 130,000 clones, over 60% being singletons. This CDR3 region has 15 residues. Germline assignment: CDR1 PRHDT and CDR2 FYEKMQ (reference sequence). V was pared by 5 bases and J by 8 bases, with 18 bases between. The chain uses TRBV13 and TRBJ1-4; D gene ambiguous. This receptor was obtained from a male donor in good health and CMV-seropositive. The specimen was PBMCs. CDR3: CASSAKTRSGEKLFF. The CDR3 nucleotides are TGTGCCAGCAGCGCCAAGACCAGAAGCGGAGAAAAACTGTTTTTT.